Presented here are 27 T cell receptor beta chains from one specimen sequenced in a study of blood T cell repertoires in COVID-19. The repertoire was sequenced with immunoSEQ multiplex PCR; TCRdb's copy has only in-frame clones and lacks some. This repertoire shows about 110,000 clones, 60% to 85% found once; its top ten account for 1.5% to 2%. Sequenced material: peripheral blood. Source of these receptors: a woman between 40 and 50 years old with acute or convalescent COVID-19.

V gene TRBV4-1 combines with J gene TRBJ1-2; D is uncertain. The V end lost 0 bases, the J end lost 8 bases, and 16 bases lay between the germline ends. The germline V gene encodes CDR1 MGHRA and CDR2 YSYEKL. This CDR3 is built from 15 residues. In nucleotides, the CDR3 is TGCGCCAGCAGCCAAGATAAGCCGGAGGAGCTGGGCTACACCTTC. This codes for CASSQDKPEELGYTF.

The chain links TRBV9 to TRBJ2-3, with TRBD2 matching 10 bases. V shed 0 bases, J shed 2 bases, and the junction held 3 bases outside the gene matches. This CDR3 comprises 16 residues. CDR1 is SGDLS, CDR2 YYNGEE, per germline. The CDR3 DNA sequence: TGTGCCAGCAGCGTAGACACTAGCGGGGTCACAGATACGCAGTATTTT. It is translated as CASSVDTSGVTDTQYF.

V usage is TRBV6-5 and J usage is TRBJ2-3; TRBD2 aligns across 8 bases. CDR3 length equals 15 residues. The ends lost 6 bases at V and 0 bases at J; junction bases unmatched: 5. Germline assignment: CDR1 MNHEY and CDR2 SVGAGI. DNA of the CDR3: TGTGCCAGCAGACGTAGCGGGGTTAGCACAGATACGCAGTATTTT. Translation gives CASRRSGVSTDTQYF.

This clone has just a few counts. The chain has TRBV7-8 and TRBJ2-5; D gene uncertain. V gave up 1 base and J gave up 5 bases, with 11 bases separating them. The CDR3 has 14 amino acids. The germline V gene encodes CDR1 SGHVS and CDR2 FQNEAQ. CDR3 nucleotide sequence: TGTGCCAGCAGCTTAGTCACGGTAGCCGAGACCCAGTACTTC. Its translation: CASSLVTVAETQYF.

Details on this clone: The same CDR3 can be traced to other DNA sequences in this sample. The chain couples TRBV14 to TRBJ1-1; 7 nucleotides line up with TRBD1. Per germline, CDR1 SGHDN and CDR2 FVKESK. The junction had 3 bases not matched to a gene; V was cut back by 3 bases and J by 5 bases. The CDR3 loop spans 13 amino acids. This CDR3 reads CASSQGQRTEAFF. As DNA, the CDR3 is TGTGCCAGCAGCCAGGGACAGAGAACTGAAGCTTTCTTT.

The chain combines TRBV24-1 with TRBJ2-5; tentative D call: TRBD1 (7 bases). The ends were cut back, 3 bases at V and 7 bases at J, with 14 bases in the middle. This CDR3 region has 14 residues. Germline V gene data show CDR1 as KGHDR and CDR2 as SFDVKD. Here the CDR3 reads CATSDERQGGTQYF. In DNA form, the CDR3 reads TGTGCCACCAGTGATGAGAGACAGGGAGGGACCCAGTACTTC.

This clone is labeled medium-sized. CDR3 nucleotide sequence: TGTGCCAGCAGCCCCCGGGCCACGGACATGGATGAGCAGTTCTTC. Its protein is CASSPRATDMDEQFF. The rearrangement uses TRBV7-9 and TRBJ2-1, with a weak D call TRBD1 (5 bases). Germline CDR1 reads SEHNR; CDR2 reads FQNEAQ (reference sequence). This CDR3 comprises 15 residues. V lost 5 bases to trimming and J lost 8 bases, with 19 bases between them.

The chain is built from TRBV7-2 and TRBJ1-3, with TRBD1 as a possible D gene (6 bases). Per germline, CDR1 SGHTA and CDR2 FQGNSA. V dropped 3 bases and J dropped 4 bases, with 13 bases sitting between them. The CDR3 runs 15 residues. CDR3: CASSLRAGDGNTIYF. CDR3 DNA: TGTGCCAGCAGCTTGAGGGCAGGGGACGGAAACACCATATATTTT.

The CDR3, as DNA: TGTGCCAGCAGCCATATAGACAGGGGTTCAACAGATACGCAGTATTTT. This encodes CASSHIDRGSTDTQYF. The chain links TRBV3-1 (or the pseudogene TRBV3-2) to TRBJ2-3; 8 nucleotides agree with TRBD1. Germline values: CDR1 LGHDT, CDR2 YNNKEL (reference sequence). CDR3 size: 16 residues. With V trimmed by 3 bases and J by 3 bases, 8 bases remained unmatched.

The rearrangement uses TRBV19 and TRBJ2-3, with 11 nucleotides matching TRBD1. The germline gives CDR1 LNHDA, CDR2 SQIVND (reference sequence). The CDR3 loop spans 13 amino acids. Trimming cost V 10 bases and J 5 bases; bases outside gene matches: 5. The CDR3 region has the DNA TGTGCCACTCGGACAGGGGGCGGAGATACGCAGTATTTT. Translated: CATRTGGGDTQYF.

The chain has TRBV7-8 and TRBJ2-1; no firm D call. The length of the CDR3 is 13 residues. V shed 3 bases and J shed 5 bases, with 8 bases lying between them. Germline assignment: CDR1 SGHVS and CDR2 FQNEAQ. The CDR3 DNA is TGTGCCAGCAGCTTGTTCGTAGACAATGAGCAGTTCTTC. Translating gives CASSLFVDNEQFF.

V and J are TRBV3-1 (or the pseudogene TRBV3-2) and TRBJ2-7, with D tentatively TRBD1 (5 bases). This CDR3 is built from 13 residues. Trimming cost V 8 bases and J 3 bases, with 14 bases left between them. CDR1 is LGHDT, CDR2 YNNKEL, per germline (reference sequence). The CDR3 region is CASQKRGGYEQYF. As DNA, the CDR3 is TGTGCCAGCCAAAAAAGGGGTGGCTACGAGCAGTACTTC.

In its sample, this clone was seen once. The rearrangement joins TRBV2 to TRBJ2-7; 10 positions agree with TRBD1. CDR3 size: 13 residues. Unmatched junction bases numbered 1, after V lost 4 bases and J lost 4 bases. Germline-derived CDR1 and CDR2 are SNHLY and FYNNEI. CDR3 residues: CASSVGQGYEQYF. In DNA, the CDR3 is TGTGCCAGCAGTGTGGGACAGGGGTACGAGCAGTACTTC.

V gene TRBV4-1 combines with J gene TRBJ2-2; 8 bases match TRBD2. The CDR3 contains 15 residues. The J segment lost 5 bases and the V segment lost 8 bases, leaving 10 bases of the junction unmatched. CDR1 is MGHRA, CDR2 YSYEKL, per germline. CDR3 sequence (DNA): TGCGCCAGCTCAACCGGGACGGGGGGGACCGGGGAGCTGTTTTTT. Translated: CASSTGTGGTGELFF.

This sequence joins TRBV11-2 and TRBJ2-1; TRBD2 aligns across 8 bases. CDR3 length: 15 amino acids. The V segment lost 4 bases and the J segment 7 bases; nucleotides outside the gene matches: 9. Germline loops: CDR1 SGHAT, CDR2 FQNNGV. The CDR3 DNA follows: TGTGCCAGCAGCTCGACCGGGACTAGAGGGAATGAGCAGTTCTTC. Protein product: CASSSTGTRGNEQFF.

V is TRBV6-5 and J is TRBJ1-6, with 10 nucleotides matching TRBD1. CDR1 MNHEY and CDR2 SVGAGI come from the germline V gene. The length of the CDR3 is 13 residues. Trimming took 8 bases from V and 7 from J; bases not matched to a gene: 2. CDR3 region: CASPGQGNSPLHF. The CDR3 DNA reads as TGTGCCAGCCCGGGACAGGGGAATTCACCCCTCCACTTT.

The chain joins TRBV6-1 to TRBJ2-5; 8 bases are shared with TRBD2. Germline CDR1 MNHNS, CDR2 SASEGT. V was pared by 2 bases and J by 4 bases, with 9 bases of the junction left unmatched. This CDR3 has 16 amino acids. The CDR3 reads CASSEMVTSVSETQYF. The CDR3 DNA sequence: TGTGCCAGCAGTGAAATGGTGACTAGCGTATCAGAGACCCAGTACTTC.

The chain combines TRBV18 with TRBJ2-2, with 7 bases matching TRBD1. Germline CDR1 and CDR2: KGHSH and LQKENI. Trimming took 2 bases from V and 4 from J; bases not matched to a gene: 4. The CDR3 loop spans 15 amino acids. Here the CDR3 DNA reads TGTGCCAGCTCACCAGGGACAGTGACCACCGGGGAGCTGTTTTTT. Protein sequence: CASSPGTVTTGELFF.

CDR3 bases: TGTGCCAGCAGTTACGGCCTAGCGGCACGGTACGAGCAGTACTTC. It is translated as CASSYGLAARYEQYF. This rearrangement joins TRBV6-5 to TRBJ2-7; TRBD2 matches at 7 bases. This CDR3 spans 15 amino acids. V trimming: 2 bases; J trimming: 4 bases; junction bases outside the gene matches: 8. Germline CDR1 reads MNHEY; CDR2 reads SVGAGI.

This rearrangement joins TRBV19 to TRBJ1-5, with unresolved D. Trimming pared 5 bases from V and 7 bases from J, leaving 18 bases between. The germline gives CDR1 LNHDA, CDR2 SQIVND (reference sequence). The CDR3 length is 15 residues. The CDR3 DNA reads TGTGCCAGTAGTCAGCCCACCGGGATCAGGCAGCCCCAGCATTTT. Residues: CASSQPTGIRQPQHF.

The chain carries TRBV12-3 or TRBV12-4 and TRBJ2-5; weak D call: TRBD1 (5 bases). This CDR3 has 13 amino acids. V was cut by 7 bases and J by 5 bases, with 14 bases left in between. This CDR3 is CASISDTEETQYF. CDR3 DNA sequence: TGTGCCAGCATATCGGACACGGAGGAGACCCAGTACTTC.

The table lists this clone with many counts. Other nucleotide sequences from this sample produce the same CDR3. V usage is TRBV9 and J usage is TRBJ2-7; 8 nucleotides line up with TRBD1. The CDR3 length is 14 residues. Trimming at V came to 3 bases and at J to 3 bases, leaving 5 bases not matched to a gene. Germline V gives CDR1 SGDLS, CDR2 YYNGEE. CDR3 in amino acids: CASSAGTGVYEQYF. The CDR3 DNA sequence: TGTGCCAGCAGCGCCGGGACAGGTGTCTACGAGCAGTACTTC.

The chain uses TRBV19 and TRBJ2-1; 11 positions match TRBD1. Germline CDR1 is LNHDA and CDR2 is SQIVND (reference sequence). This CDR3 spans 15 amino acids. Trimming cost V 2 bases and J 9 bases; bases outside gene matches: 6. CDR3 nucleotides: TGTGCCAGTAGTATAAAGGGACAGGGGGGATTTGAGCAGTTCTTC. It codes for CASSIKGQGGFEQFF.

In regard to this clone: This could be a read error, since a much larger clone is one nucleotide away. The chain carries TRBV2 and TRBJ2-3, with 8 nucleotides matching TRBD1. Germline V gene data show CDR1 as SNHLY and CDR2 as FYNNEI. The CDR3 totals 13 residues. Losses at the gene ends were 7 bases for V and 3 bases for J; bases not matched to a gene: 3. The CDR3 protein is CASTRQGTDTQYF. CDR3 coding DNA: TGTGCCAGCACCCGACAGGGGACAGATACGCAGTATTTT.

The chain joins TRBV11-2 to TRBJ2-1; 9 nucleotides match TRBD2. The V segment lost 5 bases and the J segment 10 bases; nucleotides outside the gene matches: 9. CDR1 is SGHAT, CDR2 FQNNGV, per germline. The CDR3 totals 14 residues. CDR3 residues: CASSADPLAGEQFF. In DNA form, the CDR3 reads TGTGCCAGCAGCGCCGACCCGCTAGCGGGGGAGCAGTTCTTC.

The V and J genes are TRBV7-8 and TRBJ2-5; D is perhaps TRBD2 (6 bases). Germline V CDR1 and CDR2: SGHVS, FQNEAQ. This CDR3 contains 15 residues. V lost 2 bases, J lost 0 bases, and 10 bases lay in between. CDR3 in amino acids: CASSLLGGDQETQYF. The CDR3 DNA sequence: TGTGCCAGCAGCTTACTTGGAGGGGACCAAGAGACCCAGTACTTC.

The rearrangement joins TRBV9 to TRBJ2-7; D perhaps matches TRBD2 (6 bases). The CDR3 is 14 residues long. CDR1 SGDLS and CDR2 YYNGEE come from the germline V gene. The V end lost 4 bases, the J end lost 5 bases, and 16 bases lay between the germline ends. In DNA, the CDR3 is TGTGCCAGCAGCAGCATGACTAGACCCCACGAGCAGTACTTC. Its translation is CASSSMTRPHEQYF.